This T cell receptor (beta chain) came from a study of shared clonotypes between healthy human individuals. Overall study context: Each donor's CD8 memory used one plate, CD8 naive two, each CD4 subset three. Study-wide findings and caveats: The rarefaction results pointed to incomplete sorted-subset sequencing despite large depth. Estimated clonotype richness was generally higher in naive than memory subsets.

On this clone: Its antigen is not known.

The naive CD8 fraction comprised CD45RO-negative cells positively selected for CCR7 and excluded terminally differentiated effector memory CD45RA+ cells. Original methodology: ImmunoSEQ output held junction-only sequences without quality scores, so filtering differed. Produced via immunoSEQ multiplex PCR; TCRdb's table is partial and in-frame only. V and J calls and clone size are as listed in that table; D and trimming were resolved from the DNA. In the table there are hundreds of thousands of clones, 96% of which are singletons. This TCR derives from a man younger than 40 in good health. The specimen was naive CD8+ T cells sorted from blood.

CDR3 nucleotide sequence: TGTGCCAGCAGCCCAGGGACCCGGGGTAGGGATGGCTACACCTTC. Protein sequence: CASSPGTRGRDGYTF. V gene TRBV7-2 combines with J gene TRBJ1-2; tentatively, D is TRBD1 (5 bases). Germline V gives CDR1 SGHTA, CDR2 FQGNSA. There are 15 residues in the CDR3. V gave up 5 bases and J gave up 6 bases, with 19 bases separating them.